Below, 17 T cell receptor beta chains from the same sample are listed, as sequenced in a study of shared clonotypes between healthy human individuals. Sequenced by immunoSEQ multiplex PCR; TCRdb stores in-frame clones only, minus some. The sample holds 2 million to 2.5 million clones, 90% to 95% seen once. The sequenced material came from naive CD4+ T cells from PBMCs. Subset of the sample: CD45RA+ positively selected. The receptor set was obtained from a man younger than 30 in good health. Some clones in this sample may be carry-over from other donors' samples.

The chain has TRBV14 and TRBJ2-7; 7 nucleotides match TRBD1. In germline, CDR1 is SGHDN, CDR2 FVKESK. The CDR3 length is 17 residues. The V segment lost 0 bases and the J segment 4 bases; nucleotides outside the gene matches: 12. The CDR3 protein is CASSQELAGGLGYEQYF. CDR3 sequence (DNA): TGTGCCAGCAGCCAAGAACTGGCAGGGGGTTTAGGGTACGAGCAGTACTTC. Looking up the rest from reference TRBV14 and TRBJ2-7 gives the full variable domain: EAGVTQFPSHSVIEKGQTVTLRCDPISGHDNLYWYRRVMGKEIKFLLHFVKESKQDESGMPNNRFLAERTGGTYSTLKVQPAELEDSGVYFCASSQELAGGLGYEQYFGPGTRLTVT.

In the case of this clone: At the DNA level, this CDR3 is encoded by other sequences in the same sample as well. In DNA, the CDR3 is TGTGCCAGCAGTCCTTATACTGAAGCTTTCTTT. Translating gives CASSPYTEAFF. This chain uses TRBV2 with TRBJ1-1; no reliable D call. CDR1 SNHLY and CDR2 FYNNEI come from the germline V gene. V was trimmed by 5 bases and J by 5 bases, leaving 6 bases between them. This CDR3 is 11 amino acids long.

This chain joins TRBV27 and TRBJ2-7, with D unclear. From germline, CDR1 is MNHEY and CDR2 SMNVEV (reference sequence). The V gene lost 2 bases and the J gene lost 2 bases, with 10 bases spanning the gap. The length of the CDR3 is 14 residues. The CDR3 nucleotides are TGTGCCAGCAGTTTAAAGGGTAATCCCTACGAGCAGTACTTC. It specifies CASSLKGNPYEQYF.

The DNA for the CDR3 is TGTGCCAGCAGTTCACTGCGGACAGGGAGTGAGCAGTTCTTC. Its protein is CASSSLRTGSEQFF. The genes are TRBV6-4 and TRBJ2-1, with 8 bases aligning to TRBD1. The CDR3 spans 14 residues. Germline V gene data show CDR1 as MRHNA and CDR2 as SNTAGT. Trimming removed 5 bases from V and 9 bases from J; junction bases left unmatched: 9.

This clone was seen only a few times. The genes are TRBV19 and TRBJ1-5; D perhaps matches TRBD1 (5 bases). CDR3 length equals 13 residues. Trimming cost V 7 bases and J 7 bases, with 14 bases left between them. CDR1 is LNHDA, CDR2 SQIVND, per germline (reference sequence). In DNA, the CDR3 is TGTGCCAGTACCCTAGGGGTTGGGCAGCCCCAGCATTTT. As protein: CASTLGVGQPQHF.

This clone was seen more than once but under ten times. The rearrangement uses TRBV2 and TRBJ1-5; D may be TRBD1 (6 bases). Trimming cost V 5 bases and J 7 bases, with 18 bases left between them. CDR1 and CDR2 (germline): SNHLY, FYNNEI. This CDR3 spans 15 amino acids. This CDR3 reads CASSWLRGAGQPQHF. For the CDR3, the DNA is TGTGCCAGCAGTTGGCTTAGGGGGGCAGGACAGCCCCAGCATTTT.

The CDR3, as DNA: TGTGCCAGCAGCTTAATCGCAGGGGCTGGAAACACCATATATTTT. Amino acids: CASSLIAGAGNTIYF. The chain recombines TRBV7-2 with TRBJ1-3; tentative D call: TRBD1 (6 bases). Looked up from germline, CDR1 is SGHTA and CDR2 is FQGNSA. This CDR3 spans 15 amino acids. V was cut by 2 bases and J by 2 bases, with 10 bases left in between.

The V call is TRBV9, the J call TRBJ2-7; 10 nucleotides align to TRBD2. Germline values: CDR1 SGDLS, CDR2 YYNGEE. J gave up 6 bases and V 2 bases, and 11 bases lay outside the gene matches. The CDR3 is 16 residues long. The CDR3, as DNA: TGTGCCAGCAGCGTCACGGCTAGCGGGGGAGCCTTCGAGCAGTACTTC. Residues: CASSVTASGGAFEQYF.

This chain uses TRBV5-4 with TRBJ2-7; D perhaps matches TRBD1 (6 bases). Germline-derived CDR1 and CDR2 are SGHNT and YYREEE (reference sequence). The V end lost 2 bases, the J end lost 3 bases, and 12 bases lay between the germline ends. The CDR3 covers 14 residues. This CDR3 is CASSLQGLIYEQYF. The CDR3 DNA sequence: TGTGCCAGCAGCTTACAGGGCCTAATCTACGAGCAGTACTTC.

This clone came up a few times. Here the CDR3 DNA reads TGTGCCAGCATGGGTATGGTCTACACCTTC. It specifies CASMGMVYTF. The J gene is TRBJ1-2, the V gene TRBV2, with no clear D. This CDR3 has 10 amino acids. Germline CDR1 SNHLY, CDR2 FYNNEI. V shed 7 bases and J shed 10 bases, with 10 bases lying between them.

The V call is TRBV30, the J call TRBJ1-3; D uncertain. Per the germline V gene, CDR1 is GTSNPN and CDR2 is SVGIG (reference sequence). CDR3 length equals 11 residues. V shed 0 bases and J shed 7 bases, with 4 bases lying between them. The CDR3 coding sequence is TGTGCCTGGAGTGTACGCAACACCATATATTTT. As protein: CAWSVRNTIYF.

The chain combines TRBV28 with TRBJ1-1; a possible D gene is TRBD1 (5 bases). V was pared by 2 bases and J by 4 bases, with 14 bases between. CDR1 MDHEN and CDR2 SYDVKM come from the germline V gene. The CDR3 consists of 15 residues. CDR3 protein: CASSLDPGWLTEAFF. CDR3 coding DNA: TGTGCCAGCAGTTTAGACCCAGGGTGGCTCACTGAAGCTTTCTTT.

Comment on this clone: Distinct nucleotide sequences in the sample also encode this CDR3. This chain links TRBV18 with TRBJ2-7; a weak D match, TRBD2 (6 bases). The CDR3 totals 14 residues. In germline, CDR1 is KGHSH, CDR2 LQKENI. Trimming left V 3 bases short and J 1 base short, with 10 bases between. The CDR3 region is CASSPPGLSYEQYF. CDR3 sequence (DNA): TGTGCCAGCTCACCCCCCGGACTATCCTACGAGCAGTACTTC. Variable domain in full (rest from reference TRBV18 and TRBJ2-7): NAGVMQNPRHLVRRRGQEARLRCSPMKGHSHVYWYRQLPEEGLKFMVYLQKENIIDESGMPKERFSAEFPKEGPSILRIQQVVRGDSAAYFCASSPPGLSYEQYFGPGTRLTVT.

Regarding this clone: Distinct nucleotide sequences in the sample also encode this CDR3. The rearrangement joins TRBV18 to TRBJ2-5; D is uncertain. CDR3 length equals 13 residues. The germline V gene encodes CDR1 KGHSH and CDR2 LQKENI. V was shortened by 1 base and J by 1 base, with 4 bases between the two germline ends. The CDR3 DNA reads TGTGCCAGCTCACCACAGGGCCAAGAGACCCAGTACTTC. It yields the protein CASSPQGQETQYF. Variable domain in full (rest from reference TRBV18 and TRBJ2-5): NAGVMQNPRHLVRRRGQEARLRCSPMKGHSHVYWYRQLPEEGLKFMVYLQKENIIDESGMPKERFSAEFPKEGPSILRIQQVVRGDSAAYFCASSPQGQETQYFGPGTRLLVL.

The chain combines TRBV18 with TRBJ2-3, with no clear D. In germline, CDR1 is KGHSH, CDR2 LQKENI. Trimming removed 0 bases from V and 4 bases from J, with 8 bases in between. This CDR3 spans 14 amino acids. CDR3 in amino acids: CASSPPGFPDTQYF. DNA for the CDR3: TGTGCCAGCTCACCACCGGGATTCCCAGATACGCAGTATTTT.

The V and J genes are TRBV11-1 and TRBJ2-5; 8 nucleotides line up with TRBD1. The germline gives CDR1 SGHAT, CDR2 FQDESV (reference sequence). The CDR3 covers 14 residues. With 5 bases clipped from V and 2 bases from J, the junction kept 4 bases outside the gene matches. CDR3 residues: CASSQDRAQETQYF. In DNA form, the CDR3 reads TGTGCCAGCAGCCAGGACAGGGCGCAAGAGACCCAGTACTTC.

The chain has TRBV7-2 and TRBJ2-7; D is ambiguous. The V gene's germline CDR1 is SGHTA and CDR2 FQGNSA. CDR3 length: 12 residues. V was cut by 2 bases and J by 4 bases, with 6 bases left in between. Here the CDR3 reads CASSLSWYEQYF. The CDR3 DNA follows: TGTGCCAGCAGCTTAAGTTGGTACGAGCAGTACTTC.